Listed here are 8 T cell receptor beta chains from one sample, sequenced in a study of shared clonotypes between healthy human individuals (dated by TCRdb to about 2020). Libraries were made using the immunoSEQ multiplex PCR assay. Here the immuneACCESS table is served through TCRdb, limited to in-frame sequences with V and J called. Missing clones are a known gap in these copies; in checked studies unresolved V genes cover under half, and the rest lacks a known reason. The sample table holds about 1 million clones, of which around 74% were seen once. The ten biggest clones cover approximately 1.3% of the sample. The specimen was memory CD4+ T cells sorted from blood. The cell subset or site label corresponds to: CD45RA-negative fraction. The receptors here all came from a man between 18 and 35 years old in good health.

The chain joins TRBV6-1 to TRBJ1-2, with D possibly TRBD1 on 6 matching bases. Trimming removed 4 bases from V and 4 bases from J, with 13 bases in between. The CDR3 totals 14 residues. Germline V gene lookup returns CDR1 MNHNS and CDR2 SASEGT. The CDR3 coding sequence is TGTGCCAGCAGTGCCCTAGACAGGTTCTATGGCTACACCTTC. Translated: CASSALDRFYGYTF.

This sequence joins TRBV28 and TRBJ1-1, with TRBD1 as a possible D gene (5 bases). The V end lost 5 bases, the J end lost 3 bases, and 19 bases lay between the germline ends. The CDR3 totals 16 residues. Germline CDR1 MDHEN, CDR2 SYDVKM. CDR3 sequence (DNA): TGTGCCAGCAGTGGGAGGGTCGGGGCAGCGGACACTGAAGCTTTCTTT. This gives the protein CASSGRVGAADTEAFF. Based on the CDR3 plus reference TRBV28 and TRBJ1-1, the full variable domain is DVKVTQSSRYLVKRTGEKVFLECVQDMDHENMFWYRQDPGLGLRLIYFSYDVKMKEKGDIPEGYSVSREKKERFSLILESASTNQTSMYLCASSGRVGAADTEAFFGQGTRLTVV.

This chain uses TRBV19 with TRBJ1-1; D remains unclear. This CDR3 is 11 amino acids long. Germline V CDR1 and CDR2: LNHDA, SQIVND (reference sequence). Deletions cut 2 bases from V and 11 bases from J, with 9 bases between. The CDR3 reads CASSIQLGAFF. DNA of the CDR3: TGTGCCAGTAGTATACAGCTGGGTGCTTTCTTT.

Here the CDR3 DNA reads TGTGCCAGCGGGGCCGCCGGGGAGGGCTACACCTTC. As protein: CASGAAGEGYTF. The chain has TRBV28 and TRBJ1-2; tentatively, D is TRBD1 (5 bases). This CDR3 region has 12 residues. The germline V gene encodes CDR1 MDHEN and CDR2 SYDVKM. Trimming took off 8 bases at V and 8 bases at J, with 15 bases between the two ends.

The chain joins TRBV19 to TRBJ1-5; 7 positions agree with TRBD1. From germline, CDR1 is LNHDA and CDR2 SQIVND (reference sequence). V shed 10 bases and J 7 bases; nucleotides not matched to a gene: 7. The CDR3 spans 12 residues. The CDR3 spells CATRQGRQPQHF. The CDR3 DNA follows: TGTGCCACCCGACAGGGTAGGCAGCCCCAGCATTTT.

This clone was seen a handful of times. The chain carries TRBV6-1 and TRBJ1-5, with D maybe TRBD1 (5 bases). The CDR3 contains 16 residues. CDR1 is MNHNS, CDR2 SASEGT, per germline. With 0 bases removed from V and 3 bases from J, the gap between germline ends came to 12 bases. CDR3: CASSEASRQNNQPQHF. The CDR3 DNA sequence: TGTGCCAGCAGTGAAGCGTCAAGACAGAACAATCAGCCCCAGCATTTT.

This rearrangement joins TRBV7-9 to TRBJ2-3; tentative D call: TRBD1 (5 bases). The CDR3 has 18 residues. From germline, CDR1 is SEHNR and CDR2 FQNEAQ (reference sequence). Trimming pared 4 bases from V and 0 bases from J, leaving 20 bases between. CDR3 protein: CASSSPITQGLSTDTQYF. DNA of the CDR3: TGTGCCAGCAGCTCCCCCATCACCCAGGGCTTAAGCACAGATACGCAGTATTTT.

In this sample, this clone turned up a few times. The chain uses TRBV4-2 and TRBJ2-2, with 9 bases matching TRBD1. V was clipped by 1 base and J by 3 bases; unmatched bases: 6. CDR1 is LGHNA, CDR2 YNFKEQ, per germline. The CDR3 is made up of 17 amino acids. The CDR3, as DNA: TGTGCCAGCAGCCAAGTCGGGACAGGGAAGGACACCGGGGAGCTGTTTTTT. It specifies CASSQVGTGKDTGELFF.